The source of this TCR beta chain is a study of T cell changes during pregnancy in multiple sclerosis. V was trimmed by 5 bases and J by 3 bases, leaving 16 bases between them. This CDR3 has 16 residues. Germline CDR1 and CDR2: SGHTA and FQGNSA. Measured with immunoSEQ multiplex PCR; TCRdb has only the in-frame clones, and not every one. Seen here are some 41,000 clones, approximately 91% observed once, and the top ten hold approximately 1.3%. What was sequenced was PBMCs (not recorded whether the cells were cultured). The rearrangement uses TRBV7-2 and TRBJ1-4; D perhaps matches TRBD1 (5 bases). This clonotype was obtained from a female donor with multiple sclerosis, enrolled in a pregnancy study. The CDR3 nucleotides are TGTGCCAGCAGCCCCCAGTCGGGGCTGGCTAATGAAAAACTGTTTTTT. It is translated as CASSPQSGLANEKLFF.